This TCR beta chain emerged from a study of blood T cell repertoires in COVID-19. Whole-study context: Spain, Italy and the United States supplied samples that represented acute and convalescent COVID-19.

V shed 5 bases and J 4 bases; nucleotides not matched to a gene: 5. Germline loops: CDR1 SEHNR, CDR2 FQNEAQ (reference sequence). The CDR3 is made up of 16 amino acids. In the authors' methods: Quantification of nucleated cells was approximated via reference gene primer amplification. Profiling relied on immunoSEQ multiplex PCR, and the TCRdb table lists in-frame clones only, not all of them. D and trimming come from the DNA, and the V and J calls and clone size come from that table. The sample includes approximately 270,000 clones, 84% of them seen just once. This clonotype was obtained from a person aged 70 to 79 with COVID-19, enrolled during active disease. What was sequenced was peripheral blood. V usage is TRBV7-9 and J usage is TRBJ2-5; 15 bases line up with TRBD2. The DNA for the CDR3 is TGTGCCAGCAGCCCGGGACTAGCGGGGGGTGTAGAGACCCAGTACTTC. Its translation: CASSPGLAGGVETQYF. The complete variable domain, with remaining parts taken from reference TRBV7-9 and TRBJ2-5, reads DTGVSQNPRHKITKRGQNVTFRCDPISEHNRLYWYRQTLGQGPEFLTYFQNEAQLEKSRLLSDRFSAERPKGSFSTLEIQRTEQGDSAMYLCASSPGLAGGVETQYFGPGTRLLVL.